This T cell receptor (beta chain) was identified in a study of cytomegalovirus exposure and HLA in healthy donors. Study information: Assignment to the Caucasian-associated ancestry cluster applied to around 76% of the roughly 410 genotyped donors.

Researchers ran the PCR with 60 Vbeta and 13 Jbeta primers. Sequencing was performed with immunoSEQ multiplex PCR; in TCRdb, only in-frame clones are kept and a portion is missing. In the table there are about 140,000 clones, nearly 70% of which are singletons. As regards this clone: As yet, its antigen is unknown.

Study-wide findings and caveats: Earlier findings revealed that most TCR beta V segments proved productive either about 87% or about 30% of the time.

The V gene end was trimmed by 10 bases and the J gene end by 0 bases; junction bases not matched to a gene: 11. The CDR3 has 16 residues. Germline CDR1 ENHRY, CDR2 SYGVKD. The sequence derives from a man aged 30-40 years in good health and CMV-seropositive. The chain has TRBV10-3 and TRBJ2-1, with TRBD1 matching 8 bases. Sequenced: PBMCs. This CDR3 is CASARVGTGSYNEQFF. In DNA, the CDR3 is TGTGCCAGCGCCAGGGTGGGGACAGGCTCCTACAATGAGCAGTTCTTC.